The subject of this entry is one T cell receptor beta chain. The antigen is undetermined. This sample is part of a study of persistence of HIV-infected CD4 T cells. Broader study findings: Antigen-responding cells were enriched for degenerate expanded CDR3beta sequences. TCRbeta richness was lower in CMV- and Gag-responding cells than in anti-CD3/anti-CD28-responding cells.

This was the immunoSEQ version 4 assay in survey mode. Libraries were prepared by immunoSEQ multiplex PCR; TCRdb keeps only in-frame clonotypes and omits some of them. The top ten hold 1.4% of the sample, which has about 30,000 clones, less than 75% seen once. The length of the CDR3 is 15 residues. Germline trimming cut 4 bases from V and 4 bases from J; bases unmatched to any gene: 9. The germline gives CDR1 SGHRS, CDR2 YFSETQ. The stimulus was an HIV-1 Gag 15-mer peptide pool, 1 ug/peptide/mL. Sorting of responding CD4+ T cells relied on upregulated CD40 ligand together with CD69. These HIV-1-infected adults initiated suppressive ART in chronic infection. Inclusion required CMV-positive serology and CD4+ counts above 400 cells/uL.

J is TRBJ1-1 and V is TRBV5-1; 8 bases agree with TRBD1. This TCR was recovered from an adult man with HIV who was CMV-seropositive. Sample: CD4+ T cells sorted from PBMCs after roughly 18-hour stimulation, taken from a patient who received antiretroviral therapy. The CDR3 loop reads CASSTDRGVGTEAFF. CDR3 nucleotides: TGCGCCAGCAGCACCGACAGGGGAGTAGGCACTGAAGCTTTCTTT.